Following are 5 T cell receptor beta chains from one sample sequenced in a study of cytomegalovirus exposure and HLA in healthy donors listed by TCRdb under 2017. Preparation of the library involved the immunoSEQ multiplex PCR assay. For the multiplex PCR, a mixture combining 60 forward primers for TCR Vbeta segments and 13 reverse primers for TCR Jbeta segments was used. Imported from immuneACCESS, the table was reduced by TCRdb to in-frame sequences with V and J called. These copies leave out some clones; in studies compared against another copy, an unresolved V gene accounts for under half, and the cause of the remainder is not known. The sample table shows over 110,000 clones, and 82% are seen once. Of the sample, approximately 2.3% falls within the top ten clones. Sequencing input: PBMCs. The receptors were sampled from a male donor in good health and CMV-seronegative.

The CDR3 DNA sequence: TGTGCCAGCAGCCAAGATGTACTAGCGGGAGATATTGATGAGCAGTTCTTC. Its translation is CASSQDVLAGDIDEQFF. The rearrangement uses TRBV14 and TRBJ2-1, with TRBD2 matching over 11 bases. CDR1 SGHDN and CDR2 FVKESK come from the germline V gene. Unmatched junction bases numbered 9, after V lost 0 bases and J lost 8 bases. This CDR3 region has 17 residues.

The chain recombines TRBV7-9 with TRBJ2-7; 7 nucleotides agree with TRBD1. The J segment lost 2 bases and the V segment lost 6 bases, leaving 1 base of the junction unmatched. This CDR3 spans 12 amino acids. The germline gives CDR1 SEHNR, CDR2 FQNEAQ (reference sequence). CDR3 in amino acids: CASRDRAYEQYF. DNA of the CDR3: TGTGCCAGCAGAGACAGGGCCTACGAGCAGTACTTC.

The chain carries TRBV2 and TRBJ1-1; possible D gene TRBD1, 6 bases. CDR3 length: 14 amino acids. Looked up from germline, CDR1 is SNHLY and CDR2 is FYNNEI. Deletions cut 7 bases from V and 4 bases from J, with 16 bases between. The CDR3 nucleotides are TGTGCCAGCACGAATACAGGGATGACCACTGAAGCTTTCTTT. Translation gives CASTNTGMTTEAFF.

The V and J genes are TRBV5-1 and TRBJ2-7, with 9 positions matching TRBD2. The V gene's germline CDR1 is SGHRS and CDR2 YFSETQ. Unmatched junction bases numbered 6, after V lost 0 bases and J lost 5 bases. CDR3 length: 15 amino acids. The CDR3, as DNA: TGCGCCAGCAGCTTGGGCGGCGGGAGGGACCACGAGCAGTACTTC. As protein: CASSLGGGRDHEQYF.

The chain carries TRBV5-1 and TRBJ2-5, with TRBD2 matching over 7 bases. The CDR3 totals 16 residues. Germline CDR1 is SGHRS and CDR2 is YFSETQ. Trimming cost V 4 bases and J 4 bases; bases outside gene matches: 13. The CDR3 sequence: CASSPGAGVGGETQYF. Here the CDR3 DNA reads TGCGCCAGCAGCCCCGGTGCGGGAGTGGGGGGAGAGACCCAGTACTTC.